The rows below give T cell receptor beta chains drawn from one sample of a study of blood T cells in healthy people across ages. TCRdb reanalysed the 5' RACE reads using MiXCR and keeps one entry per CDR3 protein. Of around 780,000 distinct CDR3 sequences listed, roughly three fifths are singletons. Specimen: blood. The receptors derive from a man in his forties in good health. CDR3s include the opening cysteine and the closing phenylalanine or tryptophan. D genes are given only for firm matches.

CDR3 length: 15; V gene: TRBV5-4; D gene: TRBD1; J gene: TRBJ2-5; CDR3 protein: CASSPKGQAQETQYF
CDR3 length: 13; V gene: TRBV7-6; D gene: TRBD1; J gene: TRBJ2-5; CDR3 protein: CASSLGGSYGQYF
CDR3 length: 15; V gene: TRBV27; D gene: .; J gene: TRBJ1-4; CDR3 protein: CASSLRGRKNEKLFF
CDR3 length: 11; V gene: TRBV29-1; D gene: .; J gene: TRBJ2-7; CDR3 protein: CSADSAYEQYF
CDR3 length: 14; V gene: TRBV25-1; D gene: .; J gene: TRBJ1-4; CDR3 protein: CASSVSGYGEKLFF
CDR3 length: 13; V gene: TRBV19; D gene: .; J gene: TRBJ2-3; CDR3 protein: CASNGSPTDTQYF
CDR3 length: 13; V gene: TRBV7-9; D gene: .; J gene: TRBJ1-1; CDR3 protein: CASTSEPNTEAFF
CDR3 length: 14; V gene: TRBV12-3/TRBV12-4; D gene: TRBD1; J gene: TRBJ1-2; CDR3 protein: CASSLHRGRDGYTF
CDR3 length: 15; V gene: TRBV4-2; D gene: .; J gene: TRBJ2-6; CDR3 protein: CAGSQDLSRTNVLTF
CDR3 length: 13; V gene: TRBV19; D gene: .; J gene: TRBJ1-5; CDR3 protein: CASSILIDQPQHF
CDR3 length: 12; V gene: TRBV15; D gene: .; J gene: TRBJ2-1; CDR3 protein: CATSSSGHEQFF
CDR3 length: 15; V gene: TRBV20-1; D gene: .; J gene: TRBJ2-3; CDR3 protein: CSARSRIRDRDTQYF
CDR3 length: 17; V gene: TRBV20-1; D gene: TRBD1; J gene: TRBJ1-5; CDR3 protein: CSARRQGGGYSNQPQHF
CDR3 length: 17; V gene: TRBV11-2; D gene: TRBD1; J gene: TRBJ2-3; CDR3 protein: CASSLETRQGLTDTQYF
CDR3 length: 15; V gene: TRBV15; D gene: .; J gene: TRBJ1-5; CDR3 protein: CATSRDRWGNQPQHF
CDR3 length: 15; V gene: TRBV7-2; D gene: TRBD1; J gene: TRBJ2-5; CDR3 protein: CASSSTGTGVETQYF
CDR3 length: 14; V gene: TRBV7-8; D gene: .; J gene: TRBJ2-2; CDR3 protein: CASSLLEQTGELFF
CDR3 length: 14; V gene: TRBV27; D gene: .; J gene: TRBJ1-2; CDR3 protein: CASSPTGFYYGYTF
CDR3 length: 16; V gene: TRBV4-3; D gene: .; J gene: TRBJ1-2; CDR3 protein: CASSQDRAGRSYGYTF
CDR3 length: 13; V gene: TRBV7-9; D gene: .; J gene: TRBJ2-3; CDR3 protein: CASERRDTDTQYF
CDR3 length: 16; V gene: TRBV4-3; D gene: .; J gene: TRBJ2-7; CDR3 protein: CASSQGVGSGAYEQYF
CDR3 length: 15; V gene: TRBV4-3; D gene: TRBD1; J gene: TRBJ2-7; CDR3 protein: CASSRMPGQNYEQYF
CDR3 length: 13; V gene: TRBV28; D gene: .; J gene: TRBJ2-4; CDR3 protein: CASSLNAPPKQYF
CDR3 length: 15; V gene: TRBV3-1; D gene: .; J gene: .; CDR3 protein: CASSQEAHIYYEQYF
CDR3 length: 13; V gene: TRBV18; D gene: .; J gene: TRBJ2-7; CDR3 protein: CASSRASDYSQYF
CDR3 length: 16; V gene: TRBV11-2; D gene: TRBD1; J gene: TRBJ2-2; CDR3 protein: CASSLIGTGGTGELFF
CDR3 length: 15; V gene: TRBV4-1; D gene: .; J gene: TRBJ2-5; CDR3 protein: CASSHLGFGAGEQYF
CDR3 length: 16; V gene: TRBV12-3/TRBV12-4; D gene: TRBD1; J gene: TRBJ2-2; CDR3 protein: CASSLGTGLIAGELFF
CDR3 length: 15; V gene: TRBV7-2; D gene: .; J gene: .; CDR3 protein: CASSGGAGALFEQYF
CDR3 length: 15; V gene: TRBV25-1; D gene: TRBD2; J gene: TRBJ2-1; CDR3 protein: CASSVGTSLHNEQFF
CDR3 length: 11; V gene: TRBV6-1; D gene: .; J gene: TRBJ2-3; CDR3 protein: CASVLTDTQYF
CDR3 length: 15; V gene: TRBV4-3; D gene: .; J gene: .; CDR3 protein: CASSQELKGIHEQYF
CDR3 length: 14; V gene: TRBV7-6; D gene: TRBD1; J gene: TRBJ2-7; CDR3 protein: CASIPGQGFSEQYF
CDR3 length: 14; V gene: TRBV20-1; D gene: TRBD2; J gene: TRBJ2-3; CDR3 protein: CSYTSGANTDTQYF
CDR3 length: 16; V gene: TRBV12-3/TRBV12-4; D gene: TRBD1; J gene: TRBJ2-1; CDR3 protein: CASSLARDRRDNEQFF